Sequencing of this T cell receptor beta chain was carried out in a study of T cell responses to AZD1222 COVID-19 vaccine. The V segment lost 3 bases and the J segment 4 bases; nucleotides outside the gene matches: 3. The CDR3 length is 14 residues. Germline V gene sequence: CDR1 SEHNR, CDR2 FQNEAQ (reference sequence). Data came from immunoSEQ multiplex PCR; TCRdb stores just in-frame clones and leaves some out. Of some 130,000 clones in the sample, just over 85% are singletons; the top ten hold 7.6%. Sequenced material: peripheral blood, taken on day 0 of AZD1222 vaccination. V usage is TRBV7-9 and J usage is TRBJ2-7; 10 nucleotides align to TRBD1. The receptor was isolated from an adult in good health. CDR3 DNA: TGTGCCAGCAGCTTCGGGACAGGGGTTTACGAGCAGTACTTC. It encodes CASSFGTGVYEQYF.